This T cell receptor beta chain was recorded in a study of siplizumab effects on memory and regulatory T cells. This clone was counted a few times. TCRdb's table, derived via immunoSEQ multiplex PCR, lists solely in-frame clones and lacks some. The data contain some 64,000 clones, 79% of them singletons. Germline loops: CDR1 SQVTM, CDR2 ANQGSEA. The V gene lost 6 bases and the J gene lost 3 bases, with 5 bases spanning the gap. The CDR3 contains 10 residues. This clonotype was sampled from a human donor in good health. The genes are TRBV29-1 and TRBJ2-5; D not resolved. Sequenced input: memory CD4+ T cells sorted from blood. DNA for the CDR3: TGCAGCGTAGCAAAAGAGACCCAGTACTTC. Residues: CSVAKETQYF. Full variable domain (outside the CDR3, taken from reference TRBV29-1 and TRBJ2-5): SAVISQKPSRDICQRGTSLTIQCQVDSQVTMMFWYRQQPGQSLTLIATANQGSEATYESGFVIDKFPISRPNLTFSTLTVSNMSPEDSSIYLCSVAKETQYFGPGTRLLVL.